The TCR beta chain under discussion was sequenced for a study of beta chain features in type 1 diabetes. Overall study: Across every sample, about 100 million sorted cells were examined in total.

Whole-study results and caveats: Researchers reported that naive, central memory and Treg TCRB repertoires appeared more similar in patients than in healthy donors. In all four CD4+ subsets, TCRB CDR3 length was significantly, moderately reduced in type 1 diabetes. Since sequencing was performed on cDNA, cells with high TCR expression could be over-represented.

There are 14 residues in the CDR3. The germline gives CDR1 LGHNT, CDR2 FRNRAP. Between the trimmed V and J ends, which lost 0 bases and 6 bases, there was a span of 9 bases. A note on this clone: The antigen is unknown.

Sequenced material consisted of expressed TCRB transcripts (all of the isolated RNA was reverse transcribed). A few million reads were obtained on average from naive, central memory and regulatory T cell samples. Assay: immunoSEQ multiplex PCR; the TCRdb copy retains only in-frame clones and omits some. The table has 630,000 or so clones, over 12% seen once. Sequenced: naive CD4+ T cells from blood. The V and J genes are TRBV12-5 and TRBJ2-1; D gene ambiguous. The TCR sequence derives from a young man with type 1 diabetes. The CDR3 region has the DNA TGTGCTAGTGGTTTGGTACCCCTCAGCAATGAGCAGTTCTTC. It codes for CASGLVPLSNEQFF. The full variable domain, rest sourced from reference TRBV12-5 and TRBJ2-1, is DARVTQTPRHKVTEMGQEVTMRCQPILGHNTVFWYRQTMMQGLELLAYFRNRAPLDDSGMPKDRFSAEMPDATLATLKIQPSEPRDSAVYFCASGLVPLSNEQFFGPGTRLTVL.